The sequence of this TCR beta chain was determined in a study of blood T cell repertoires in COVID-19. Study in general: Sites in the United States, Italy and Spain provided acute and convalescent COVID-19 samples. Nucleic acid was either cDNA or gDNA, and it came from T cells, B-cell-depleted T cells, or PBMCs.

The table lists this clone with a few counts. The identical CDR3 is also encoded by other nucleotide sequences in the sample. The J segment lost 1 base and the V segment lost 4 bases, leaving 3 bases of the junction unmatched. Germline V gene data show CDR1 as SGHRS and CDR2 as YFSETQ. This CDR3 comprises 14 residues. How the authors handled the data: By means of reference gene primer amplification, nucleated cell counts were estimated. Generated by immunoSEQ multiplex PCR, the TCRdb table keeps only in-frame clones and is missing some. From that table come the V and J calls and clone size; the DNA was used to work out D and trimming. The table shows about 330,000 clones, with around 89% occurring only once.

The sequencing input was peripheral blood. This chain joins TRBV5-1 and TRBJ1-1, with 8 bases fitting TRBD1. The clonotype comes from a woman in her 50s with active or convalescent COVID-19. The CDR3 loop reads CASSPGTGNTEAFF. The CDR3 coding sequence is TGCGCCAGCAGCCCCGGGACAGGGAACACTGAAGCTTTCTTT.